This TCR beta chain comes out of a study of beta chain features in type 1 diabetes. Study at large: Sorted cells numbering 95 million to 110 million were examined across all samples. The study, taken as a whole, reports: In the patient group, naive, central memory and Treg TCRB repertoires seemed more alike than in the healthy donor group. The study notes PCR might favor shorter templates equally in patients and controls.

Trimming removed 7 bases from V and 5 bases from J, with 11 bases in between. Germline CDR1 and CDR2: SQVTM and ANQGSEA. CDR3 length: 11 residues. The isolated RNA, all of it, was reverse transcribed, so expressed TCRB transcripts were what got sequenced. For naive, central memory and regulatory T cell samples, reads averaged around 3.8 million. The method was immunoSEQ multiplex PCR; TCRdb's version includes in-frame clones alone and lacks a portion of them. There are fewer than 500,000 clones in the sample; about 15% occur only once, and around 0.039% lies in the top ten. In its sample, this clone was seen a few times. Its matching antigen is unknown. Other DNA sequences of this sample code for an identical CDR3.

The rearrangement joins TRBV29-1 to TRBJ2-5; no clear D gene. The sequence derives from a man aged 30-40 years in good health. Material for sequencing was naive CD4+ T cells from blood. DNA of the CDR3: TGCAGCGCTGCCCCCGGGGAGACCCAGTACTTC. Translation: CSAAPGETQYF.